The clone carrying this T cell receptor beta chain showed up just a few times. Its antigen is currently unknown. Clones were sequenced by immunoSEQ multiplex PCR, and TCRdb holds only the in-frame ones, with some missing. The sample holds fewer than 65,000 clones, 85% to 90% seen once. V dropped 2 bases and J dropped 6 bases, with 14 bases sitting between them. Per germline, CDR1 SGHRS and CDR2 YFSETQ. The CDR3 is 14 amino acids. This sample is part of a study of OX40 agonist ivuxolimab in advanced cancers. About the research overall: Cohort: 80% to 85% men, mean age approximately 66, aged about 20 to 90.

General observations from the study: Antigen specificity of clonally expanded peripheral T cells was not established. Relative to CD4+ cells, CD8+ T cells on average had more expanded clones.

This sequence originates from an adult with an advanced solid tumor such as melanoma, head and neck, liver or kidney cancer. Material: CD4+ or CD8+ T cells sorted from blood, obtained in a trial of the OX40 agonist ivuxolimab. The rearrangement uses TRBV5-1 and TRBJ1-1; tentatively, D is TRBD1 (6 bases). Here the CDR3 reads CASSLSGQPSEAFF. The DNA for the CDR3 is TGCGCCAGCAGCTTATCAGGACAGCCGTCTGAAGCTTTCTTT.